This T cell receptor beta chain is drawn from a study of shared clonotypes between healthy human individuals. The CDR3 totals 14 residues. V was cut by 0 bases and J by 5 bases, with 8 bases left in between. Germline CDR1 SGHRS, CDR2 YFSETQ. This clone has a single count. Other DNA sequences of this sample code for an identical CDR3. Per the authors' pipeline: Filtering was not the same, since immunoSEQ gave junction-only sequences without quality scores. Repertoires were generated with immunoSEQ multiplex PCR, while TCRdb's copy carries only in-frame clones and drops some. D and trimming come from the DNA, and the V and J calls and clone size come from that table. The table shows roughly 1,500,000 clones, with approximately 98.5% occurring only once.

This chain uses TRBV5-1 with TRBJ1-4; D unresolved. The source of this sequence is a man between 25 and 39 years old in good health. The sequencing input was naive CD4+ T cells sorted from blood. Subset in this sample: CD45RA+ positively selected. The CDR3 DNA reads TGCGCCAGCAGCTTGGCCAGAGGGAATGAAAAACTGTTTTTT. Its protein is CASSLARGNEKLFF.